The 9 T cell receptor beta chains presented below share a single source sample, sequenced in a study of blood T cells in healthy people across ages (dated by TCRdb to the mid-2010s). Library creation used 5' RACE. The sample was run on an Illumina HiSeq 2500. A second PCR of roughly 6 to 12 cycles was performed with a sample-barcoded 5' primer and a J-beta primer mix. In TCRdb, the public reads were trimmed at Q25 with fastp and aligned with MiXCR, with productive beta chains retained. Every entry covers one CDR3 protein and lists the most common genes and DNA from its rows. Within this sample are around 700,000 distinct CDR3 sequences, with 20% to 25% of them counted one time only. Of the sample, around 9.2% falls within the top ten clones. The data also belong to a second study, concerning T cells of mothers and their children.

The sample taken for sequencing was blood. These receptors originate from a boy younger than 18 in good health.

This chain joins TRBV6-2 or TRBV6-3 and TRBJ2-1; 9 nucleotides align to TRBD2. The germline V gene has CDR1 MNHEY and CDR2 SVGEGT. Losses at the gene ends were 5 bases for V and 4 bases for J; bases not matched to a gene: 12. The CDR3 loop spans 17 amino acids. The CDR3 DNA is TGTGCCAGCAGTGAGCTAGCGGGATCTCCTCTATACAATGAGCAGTTCTTC. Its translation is CASSELAGSPLYNEQFF.

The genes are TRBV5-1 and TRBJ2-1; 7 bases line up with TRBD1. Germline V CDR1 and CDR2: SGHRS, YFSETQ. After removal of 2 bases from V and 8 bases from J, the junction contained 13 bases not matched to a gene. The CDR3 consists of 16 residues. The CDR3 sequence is CASSLLTTGMVDEQFF. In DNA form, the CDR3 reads TGCGCCAGCAGCTTACTTACGACAGGGATGGTCGATGAGCAGTTCTTC.

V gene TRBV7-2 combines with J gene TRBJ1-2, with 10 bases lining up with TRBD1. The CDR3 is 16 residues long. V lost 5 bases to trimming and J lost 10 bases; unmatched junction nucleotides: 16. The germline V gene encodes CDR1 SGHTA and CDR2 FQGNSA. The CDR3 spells CASSQTPGQGTYYYTF. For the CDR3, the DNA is TGTGCCAGCAGCCAGACACCGGGACAGGGGACATACTACTACACCTTC.

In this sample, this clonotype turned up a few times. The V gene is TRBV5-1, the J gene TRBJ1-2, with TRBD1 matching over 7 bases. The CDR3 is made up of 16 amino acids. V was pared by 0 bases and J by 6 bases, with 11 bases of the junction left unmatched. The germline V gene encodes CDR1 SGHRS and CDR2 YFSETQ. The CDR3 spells CASSLATGQDRHGYTF. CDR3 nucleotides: TGCGCCAGCAGCTTGGCGACCGGACAGGACAGGCATGGCTACACCTTC.

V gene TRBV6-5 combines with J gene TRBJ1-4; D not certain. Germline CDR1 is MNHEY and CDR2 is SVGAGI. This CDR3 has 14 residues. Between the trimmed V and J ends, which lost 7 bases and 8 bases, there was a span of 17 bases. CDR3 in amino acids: CASTQYVGGEKLFF. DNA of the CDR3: TGTGCCAGCACCCAGTACGTAGGAGGGGAAAAACTGTTTTTT.

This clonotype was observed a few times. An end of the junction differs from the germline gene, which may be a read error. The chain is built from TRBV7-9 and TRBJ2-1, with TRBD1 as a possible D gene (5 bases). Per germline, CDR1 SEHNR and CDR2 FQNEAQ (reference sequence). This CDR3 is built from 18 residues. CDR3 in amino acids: CASSLADMGQRPYNEQSF. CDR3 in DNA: TGTGCCAGCAGCTTAGCTGATATGGGGCAGAGGCCCTACAATGAGCAGTCCTTC.

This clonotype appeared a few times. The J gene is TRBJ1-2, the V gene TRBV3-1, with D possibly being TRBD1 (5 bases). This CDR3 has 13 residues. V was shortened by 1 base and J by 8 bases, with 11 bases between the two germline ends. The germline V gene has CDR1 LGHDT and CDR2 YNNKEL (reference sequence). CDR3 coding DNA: TGTGCCAGCAGCCAAGTTAACCGGGGCGGCTACACCTTC. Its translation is CASSQVNRGGYTF.

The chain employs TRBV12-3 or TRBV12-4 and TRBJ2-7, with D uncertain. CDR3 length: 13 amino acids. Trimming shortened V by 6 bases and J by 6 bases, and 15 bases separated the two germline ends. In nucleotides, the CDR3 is TGTGCCAGCAGCCGCGCCTCTGTAGGCGAGCAGTACTTC. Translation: CASSRASVGEQYF.

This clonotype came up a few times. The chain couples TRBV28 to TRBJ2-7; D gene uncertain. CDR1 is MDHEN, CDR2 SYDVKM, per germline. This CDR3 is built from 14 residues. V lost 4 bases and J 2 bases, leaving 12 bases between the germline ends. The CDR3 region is CASSSPGSAYEQYF. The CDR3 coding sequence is TGTGCCAGCAGTTCACCCGGCAGCGCCTACGAGCAGTACTTC.